The next 25 T cell receptor beta chains were all read from a single sample in a study of T cell repertoires in cytomegalovirus infection. What these receptors recognize is not known. TCRdb called the reads again in MiXCR, with one record for every CDR3 protein. The sample lists some 800,000 distinct CDR3 sequences, about 30% occurring once. Sequenced material: cultured CD8+ T cells from PBMCs, taken from culture after CMV antigen stimulation. Source of these receptors: a human donor in good health (CMV status not recorded). Some clones in this sample may be carry-over from other donors' samples.

The chain joins TRBV10-3 to TRBJ1-4; D not resolved. Germline CDR1 is ENHRY and CDR2 is SYGVKD. Trimming cost V 0 bases and J 8 bases, with 7 bases left between them. CDR3 length: 13 residues. DNA of the CDR3: TGTGCCATCAGTGAGTCGAGTAGCGAAAAACTGTTTTTT. The encoded protein is CAISESSSEKLFF.

The chain uses TRBV19 and TRBJ1-1; 9 bases line up with TRBD1. This CDR3 spans 14 amino acids. Germline V gene sequence: CDR1 LNHDA, CDR2 SQIVND (reference sequence). J was trimmed by 3 bases and V by 3 bases; bases with no gene match: 2. As DNA, the CDR3 is TGTGCCAGTAGTATGGGACAGGGACACACTGAAGCTTTCTTT. The encoded protein is CASSMGQGHTEAFF. Looking up the rest from reference TRBV19 and TRBJ1-1 gives the full variable domain: DGGITQSPKYLFRKEGQNVTLSCEQNLNHDAMYWYRQDPGQGLRLIYYSQIVNDFQKGDIAEGYSVSREKKESFPLTVTSAQKNPTAFYLCASSMGQGHTEAFFGQGTRLTVV.

This clonotype was observed a few times. Relative to the germline gene, one junction end is altered; a read error may explain this. This sequence joins TRBV7-6 and TRBJ1-1; D is uncertain. The CDR3 has 14 residues. Germline lookup yields CDR1 SGHVS and CDR2 FNYEAQ. CDR3 coding DNA: TGTGTCAGCAGCTTAGCAGAAGTCAGAACTGAAGCTTTCTTT. Translation: CVSSLAEVRTEAFF.

The genes are TRBV10-3 and TRBJ2-3, with TRBD2 identical over 10 bases. The CDR3 has 14 amino acids. The V segment lost 3 bases and the J segment 9 bases; nucleotides outside the gene matches: 6. Germline CDR1 ENHRY, CDR2 SYGVKD. Here the CDR3 DNA reads TGTGCCATCAGTGATAGCGGGGGGCTTGCAACGCAGTATTTT. Protein: CAISDSGGLATQYF.

In this sample, this clonotype turned up a few times. The V call is TRBV27, the J call TRBJ2-1; D unclear. Trimming took off 4 bases at V and 1 base at J, with 8 bases between the two ends. CDR1 and CDR2 (germline): MNHEY, SMNVEV (reference sequence). The CDR3 length is 14 residues. CDR3 nucleotide sequence: TGTGCCAGCAGTTGGAGAGATTCCTACAATGAGCAGTTCTTC. Amino acids: CASSWRDSYNEQFF.

The chain joins TRBV6-5 to TRBJ2-1, with TRBD2 matching 9 bases. The CDR3 contains 13 residues. The germline V gene has CDR1 MNHEY and CDR2 SVGAGI. In DNA, the CDR3 is TGTACTGCTTGGAGCGGGGGGAACAATGAGCAGTTCTTC. Protein: CTAWSGGNNEQFF.

The sample holds a few counts of this clonotype. The chain links TRBV27 to TRBJ1-6, with 9 bases matching TRBD1. J was trimmed by 9 bases and V by 3 bases; bases with no gene match: 3. The CDR3 sequence is 14 residues long. The V gene's germline CDR1 is MNHEY and CDR2 SMNVEV (reference sequence). The CDR3 DNA sequence: TGTGCCAGCAGTTTGGGGACAGGGACTTCACCCCTCCACTTT. It translates to CASSLGTGTSPLHF.

This clonotype was observed a handful of times. The rearrangement uses TRBV29-1 and TRBJ2-7; 7 bases match TRBD1. Germline CDR1 SQVTM, CDR2 ANQGSEA. The CDR3 covers 14 residues. The junction had 9 bases not matched to a gene; V was cut back by 6 bases and J by 1 base. The CDR3 DNA follows: TGCAGCGTCGCCTCCGGGACAGCATCCTACGAGCAGTACTTC. It encodes CSVASGTASYEQYF.

V and J are TRBV5-6 and TRBJ1-2; unclear D gene. The CDR3 length is 16 residues. The V end was cut by 0 bases, the J end by 7 bases, with 19 bases between. The germline V gene has CDR1 SGHDT and CDR2 YYEEEE. The CDR3 nucleotides are TGTGCCAGCAGCTTGGCCAAATCCTACAGCACGGGTGGCTACACCTTC. Amino acid sequence: CASSLAKSYSTGGYTF.

This clonotype was detected many times. The CDR3 DNA reads TGCGCCAGCAGCCAAGTGACGGGAGCTAACTATGGCTACACCTTC. Protein sequence: CASSQVTGANYGYTF. This rearrangement joins TRBV4-1 to TRBJ1-2; D unresolved. There are 15 residues in the CDR3. Germline lookup yields CDR1 MGHRA and CDR2 YSYEKL. V was pared by 1 base and J by 0 bases, with 9 bases between.

This clonotype was counted many times. This chain connects TRBV7-2 to TRBJ2-3; possibly TRBD2 for D (7 bases). The V gene's germline CDR1 is SGHTA and CDR2 FQGNSA. V was shortened by 2 bases and J by 6 bases, with 15 bases between the two germline ends. CDR3 size: 15 residues. The CDR3 coding sequence is TGTGCCAGCAGCTTAAACGGGGGGCCGCATGATACGCAGTATTTT. Translation gives CASSLNGGPHDTQYF.

J is TRBJ1-2 and V is TRBV29-1, with TRBD1 as a possible D gene (5 bases). CDR3 length: 12 residues. Germline CDR1 and CDR2: SQVTM and ANQGSEA. Trimming removed 5 bases at V and 4 bases at J, with 11 bases between. CDR3 DNA sequence: TGCAGCGTTAGCGGGACCCCCTATGGCTACACCTTC. As protein: CSVSGTPYGYTF.

The rearrangement joins TRBV6-2 or TRBV6-3 to TRBJ2-7; D call uncertain. Trimming stripped 3 bases from V and 5 bases from J, with 14 bases between. This CDR3 is built from 14 residues. Germline CDR1 and CDR2: MNHEY and SVGEGT. CDR3 in DNA: TGTGCCAGCAGTTATGGAGCCCTCGTTGACGAGCAGTACGTC. This encodes CASSYGALVDEQYV.

This clonotype occurred a few times. The chain joins TRBV4-1 to TRBJ2-7; a possible D gene is TRBD2 (6 bases). V was trimmed by 3 bases and J by 1 base, leaving 10 bases between them. Germline V gives CDR1 MGHRA, CDR2 YSYEKL. This CDR3 spans 14 amino acids. The CDR3 here is CASSHPRGSYEQYF. In nucleotides, the CDR3 is TGCGCCAGCAGCCACCCTCGGGGGTCCTACGAGCAGTACTTC.

The chain carries TRBV6-6 and TRBJ2-5; TRBD1 is a possible D gene (7 bases). This CDR3 contains 15 residues. Trimming removed 2 bases from V and 2 bases from J, with 12 bases in between. CDR1 and CDR2 (germline): MNHNY, SVGAGI (reference sequence). CDR3 nucleotides: TGTGCCAGCAGTTACCCCGGGGGACAGCAAGAGACCCAGTACTTC. The encoded protein is CASSYPGGQQETQYF.

The J gene is TRBJ2-3, the V gene TRBV24-1, with 10 nucleotides matching TRBD1. Germline V CDR1 and CDR2: KGHDR, SFDVKD. Trimming cost V 4 bases and J 4 bases; bases outside gene matches: 13. This CDR3 comprises 18 residues. The CDR3 DNA reads as TGTGCCACCAGTGACTCCCATTATGGACAGGGGGTGGCAGATACGCAGTATTTT. Translated: CATSDSHYGQGVADTQYF.

The chain joins TRBV6-6 to TRBJ1-1; no firm D call. CDR3 length: 12 amino acids. Germline CDR1 and CDR2: MNHNY and SVGAGI (reference sequence). The CDR3 loop reads CASGRTNTEAFF. CDR3 coding DNA: TGTGCTTCAGGCAGGACGAACACTGAAGCTTTCTTT.

CDR3 coding DNA: TGTGCCAGCAGCTCACTTTTGGGGGCAAACATTCAGTACTTC. Translating gives CASSSLLGANIQYF. This chain uses TRBV7-9 with TRBJ2-4; the D gene is possibly TRBD1 (6 bases). This CDR3 has 14 amino acids. V was pared by 4 bases and J by 6 bases, with 13 bases between. The germline V gene has CDR1 SEHNR and CDR2 FQNEAQ (reference sequence).

This chain connects TRBV13 to TRBJ1-3; D is unresolved. Germline loops: CDR1 PRHDT, CDR2 FYEKMQ (reference sequence). The CDR3 spans 15 residues. Trimming left V 0 bases short and J 0 bases short, with 6 bases between. CDR3 loop: CASSLGLYSGNTIYF. Here the CDR3 DNA reads TGTGCCAGCAGCTTAGGCCTCTACTCTGGAAACACCATATATTTT.

This clonotype was detected a few times. V gene TRBV12-3 or TRBV12-4 combines with J gene TRBJ2-7; weak D call: TRBD2 (5 bases). This CDR3 region has 12 residues. Trimming removed 6 bases from V and 6 bases from J, with 12 bases in between. CDR3 in amino acids: CASSHGLLEQYF. The CDR3 coding sequence is TGTGCCAGCAGCCATGGACTCCTCGAGCAGTACTTC.

Only a few counts were recorded for this clonotype. J is TRBJ2-3 and V is TRBV7-6; the D is unclear. Germline V CDR1 and CDR2: SGHVS, FNYEAQ. Trimming stripped 5 bases from V and 2 bases from J, with 8 bases between. The CDR3 has 13 amino acids. The CDR3 region has the DNA TGTGCCAGCAGCGCTATGGTCACAGATACGCAGTATTTT. It specifies CASSAMVTDTQYF.

This clonotype showed up just a few times. This chain uses TRBV12-3 or TRBV12-4 with TRBJ2-6; D may be TRBD1 or TRBD2 (5 bases each). Trimming cost V 9 bases and J 0 bases, with 18 bases left between them. The CDR3 totals 17 residues. The CDR3 region is CASKGRSKDSGANVLTF. The CDR3 DNA reads TGTGCCAGTAAGGGACGGTCGAAAGACTCTGGGGCCAACGTCCTGACTTTC.

V and J are TRBV28 and TRBJ1-5, with 10 bases matching TRBD1. The V gene end was trimmed by 4 bases and the J gene end by 5 bases; junction bases not matched to a gene: 5. This CDR3 is 15 amino acids long. Germline CDR1 is MDHEN and CDR2 is SYDVKM. For the CDR3, the DNA is TGTGCCAGCAGTTACGGACAGGGGGTGGATCAGCCCCAGCATTTT. Its protein product is CASSYGQGVDQPQHF. The full variable domain, its missing parts supplied by reference TRBV28 and TRBJ1-5, is DVKVTQSSRYLVKRTGEKVFLECVQDMDHENMFWYRQDPGLGLRLIYFSYDVKMKEKGDIPEGYSVSREKKERFSLILESASTNQTSMYLCASSYGQGVDQPQHFGDGTRLSIL.

The chain couples TRBV4-2 to TRBJ1-1; D gene unclear. The CDR3 sequence is 18 residues long. Looked up from germline, CDR1 is LGHNA and CDR2 is YNFKEQ. V gave up 3 bases and J gave up 2 bases, with 22 bases separating them. The CDR3 loop reads CASSHPGEVRAANTEAFF. The CDR3, as DNA: TGTGCCAGCAGCCACCCCGGGGAGGTAAGAGCGGCTAACACTGAAGCTTTCTTT.

The chain recombines TRBV12-3 or TRBV12-4 with TRBJ1-5; no definite D call. The CDR3 runs 16 residues. V gave up 3 bases and J gave up 0 bases, with 12 bases separating them. The CDR3 region has the DNA TGTGCCAGCAGTTTTCGGCAAATACCTAGCAATCAGCCCCAGCATTTT. Translating it yields CASSFRQIPSNQPQHF.